Listed below are T cell receptor beta chains from one sample, sequenced in a study of T cell repertoires in cytomegalovirus infection. TCRdb processed the reads anew with MiXCR; each CDR3 protein has one entry. The profile shows 450,000 to 650,000 distinct CDR3 sequences, approximately 40% of them singletons. Antigen specificity for these receptors is unknown. Sequenced here: cultured PBMCs, sampled from culture after CMV antigen stimulation. Source of these receptors: a human donor in good health (CMV status not recorded). Some clones in this sample may be carry-over from other donors' samples. Each CDR3 is given with its conserved first and last residue. The D gene is left open where the match is weak. Rows may omit the clone size; those that give it use once, few, many or a size class.

j_call clone_size v_call d_call cdr3_nt cdr3_aa
TRBJ2-3 - TRBV9 - TGTGCCAGCAGCGTACAGATGGAGGATACGCAGTATTTT CASSVQMEDTQYF
TRBJ2-5 few TRBV12-3/TRBV12-4 TRBD1 TGTGCCAGCAGTTTAGTGACAGGGTACAGTACCCAGTACTTC CASSLVTGYSTQYF
TRBJ2-7 many TRBV7-2 - TGTGCCAGCAGCCGGAGGGCAGGGGGGTACGAGCAGTACTTC CASSRRAGGYEQYF
TRBJ2-1 few TRBV5-1 - TGCGCCAGCAGCGGGGTGACTAGGGATGAGCAGTTCTTC CASSGVTRDEQFF
TRBJ1-2 few TRBV6-1 TRBD1 TGTGCCAGCAGCCTAGACAGGGTCCTCGGCTACACCTTC CASSLDRVLGYTF
TRBJ1-5 many TRBV7-2 - TGTGCCAGCAGCTTAGGGACAGCATATAGCAATCAGCCCCAGCATTTT CASSLGTAYSNQPQHF
TRBJ1-2 - TRBV6-2/TRBV6-3 - TGTGCCAGCAGTTATAGGATTGGTAGTGGCTACACCTTC CASSYRIGSGYTF
TRBJ1-1 - TRBV29-1 TRBD1 TGCAGCGCCGTGGGACAGCTGAACACTGAAGCTTTTTTT CSAVGQLNTEAFF
TRBJ2-2 - TRBV7-2 - TGTGCCAGCAGCTTAGGGAGGGTCGAGGCCGGGGAGCTGTTTTTT CASSLGRVEAGELFF
TRBJ1-4 - TRBV5-4 TRBD1 TGTGCCAGCAGCTCCGGAGGACAGGGGGATGAAAAACTGTTTTTT CASSSGGQGDEKLFF
TRBJ1-6 - TRBV7-2 - TGTGCCAGCAGCTGGGACCTCCTCTTCGGTTCACCCCTCCACTTT CASSWDLLFGSPLHF
TRBJ2-1 - TRBV7-4 - TGTGCCAGCAGCTACAGAATTTACAATGAGCAGTTCTTC CASSYRIYNEQFF
TRBJ2-5 many TRBV7-6 - TGTGCCAGCAGCTTGAGTGACGCCTCCCAAGAGACCCAGTACTTC CASSLSDASQETQYF
TRBJ1-6 few TRBV7-6 - TGTGCCAGCAGCTTAGACCAGGGCACACACTCACCCCTCCACTTT CASSLDQGTHSPLHF
TRBJ1-5 few TRBV7-2 - TGTGCCAGCAGCTTACGAAATTTCGATCAGCCCCAGCATTTT CASSLRNFDQPQHF
TRBJ2-1 - TRBV6-1 TRBD2 TGTGCCACCCCCCGGGGGGGGAGTTACAATGAGCAGTTCTTC CATPRGGSYNEQFF
TRBJ2-2 few TRBV28 - TGTGCCAGCAGTAGGTACGGACGCGGGGAGCTGTTTTTT CASSRYGRGELFF
TRBJ2-4 - TRBV10-3 - TGTGCCATCAGCAGACTAGCCAAAAACATTCAGTACTTC CAISRLAKNIQYF
TRBJ2-7 few TRBV15 - TGTGCCACCAGCAGAGATCGTTTTACGGGGCCATTCTTTAGTATCGGTTACTACGAGCAGTACTTC CATSRDRFTGPFFSIGYYEQYF
TRBJ1-5 few TRBV28 - TGTGCCAGTTCCCGATCGTATAGCAATCAGCCCCAGCATTTT CASSRSYSNQPQHF
TRBJ2-4 few TRBV2 - TGTGCCAGCAGCGAACACAGGGGACTAGCCAAAAACATTCAGTACTTC CASSEHRGLAKNIQYF
TRBJ1-6 many TRBV7-2 - TGTGCCAGCAGACTGGACTGGGGCCACCTCCACTTT CASRLDWGHLHF
TRBJ1-2 - TRBV5-5 - TGTGCCAGCAGCTTGATTGGGGGGCTCGGTGGCTACACCTTC CASSLIGGLGGYTF
TRBJ2-7 few TRBV7-9 TRBD1 TGTGCCAGCAGTTCAGGACAGGCACCGACTCGTTGGTCCTACGAGCAGTACTTC CASSSGQAPTRWSYEQYF
TRBJ1-1 - TRBV7-9 TRBD1 TGTGCCAGCAGCTTAAGTTTCAGGGGGTACAGGGGGATGAACACTGAAGCTTTCTTT CASSLSFRGYRGMNTEAFF
TRBJ2-1 - TRBV14 TRBD1 TGTGCCAGCAGCCAAAACAGACAGGGGGACTACAATGAGCAGTTCTTC CASSQNRQGDYNEQFF
TRBJ2-7 - TRBV11-2 TRBD1 TGTGCCAGCAGCTTGAAGTCGGGACAGGGGGTGGCCCACGAGCAGTACTTC CASSLKSGQGVAHEQYF
TRBJ2-2 many TRBV12-3/TRBV12-4 - TGTGCCAGCAGTTTAGGTCAGATGACCGGGGAGCTGTTTTTT CASSLGQMTGELFF
TRBJ1-6 - TRBV2 - TGTGCCAGCAGACAGAGCTCCTATAATTCACCCCTCCACTTT CASRQSSYNSPLHF
TRBJ2-5 - TRBV7-2 - TGTGCCAGCAGCTTAGGTACTTCGGAGACCCAGTACTTC CASSLGTSETQYF
TRBJ2-1 - TRBV7-2 - TGTGCCAGCACGCTACCCACTGCGGCCGGGAATGAGCAGTTCTTC CASTLPTAAGNEQFF
TRBJ2-3 once TRBV5-4 - TGTGCCAGCAGCTTGGCCGAGGGGAGATGGACAGATACGCAGTATTTT CASSLAEGRWTDTQYF
TRBJ1-4 - TRBV29-1 TRBD1 TGCAGCGCCGGGACAGGGTCGTGGGAAAAACTGTTTTTT CSAGTGSWEKLFF
TRBJ2-5 - TRBV7-2 - TGTGCCAGCCAAGTCCAAGAGACCCAGTACTTC CASQVQETQYF
TRBJ1-4 - TRBV19 - TGTGCCAGTAGTAATCCAAGGGACGGTGAAAAACTGTTTTTT CASSNPRDGEKLFF